Each of the 11 T cell receptor beta chains below was sequenced from the same sample in a study of shared clonotypes between healthy human individuals. Sequencing used immunoSEQ multiplex PCR; TCRdb keeps in-frame clones, though not all of them. The sample has over 2 million clones; about 95% are singletons. Sample: naive CD4+ T cells sorted from blood. Specified subset: CD45RA+ positively selected. The receptor set was obtained from a man between 18 and 35 years old in good health.

The chain uses TRBV7-9 and TRBJ2-3; no clear D gene. The germline V gene has CDR1 SEHNR and CDR2 FQNEAQ (reference sequence). The CDR3 is 13 amino acids. Trimming shortened V by 5 bases and J by 3 bases, and 9 bases separated the two germline ends. DNA of the CDR3: TGTGCCAGCAGCCAACGGAAAACAGATACGCAGTATTTT. It encodes CASSQRKTDTQYF.

The chain carries TRBV14 and TRBJ2-7; no definite D call. This CDR3 is built from 13 residues. V shed 1 base and J shed 3 bases, with 7 bases lying between them. CDR1 and CDR2 from the germline V gene are SGHDN and FVKESK. DNA of the CDR3: TGTGCCAGCAGCCAAGCGGTAGACTACGAGCAGTACTTC. Protein sequence: CASSQAVDYEQYF. The full variable domain, with the rest looked up from reference TRBV14 and TRBJ2-7, is EAGVTQFPSHSVIEKGQTVTLRCDPISGHDNLYWYRRVMGKEIKFLLHFVKESKQDESGMPNNRFLAERTGGTYSTLKVQPAELEDSGVYFCASSQAVDYEQYFGPGTRLTVT.

This chain joins TRBV19 and TRBJ2-2; D ambiguous. V gave up 0 bases and J gave up 4 bases, with 9 bases separating them. Germline loops: CDR1 LNHDA, CDR2 SQIVND (reference sequence). The CDR3 has 15 residues. The CDR3 DNA sequence: TGTGCCAGTAGTATAGATCGGTCTTCCACCGGGGAGCTGTTTTTT. This sequence encodes CASSIDRSSTGELFF.

For the CDR3, the DNA is TGTGCCAGCAGAATTCCCGGCTCCTATAATTCACCCCTCCACTTT. The encoded protein is CASRIPGSYNSPLHF. The genes are TRBV11-2 and TRBJ1-6; no reliable D call. The CDR3 spans 15 residues. Germline values: CDR1 SGHAT, CDR2 FQNNGV. Trimming shortened V by 6 bases and J by 0 bases, and 9 bases separated the two germline ends.

This clone is a singleton in its sample. The chain recombines TRBV15 with TRBJ1-5, with a weak D call TRBD1 (6 bases). The germline V and J ends were trimmed by 0 bases and 0 bases, with 12 bases remaining between them. The CDR3 contains 17 residues. Germline assignment: CDR1 LNHNV and CDR2 YYDKDF (reference sequence). The CDR3 region has the DNA TGTGCCACCAGCAGAGACAGGGGAGGGTATAGCAATCAGCCCCAGCATTTT. Its translation: CATSRDRGGYSNQPQHF.

This chain links TRBV6-5 with TRBJ2-7; D is undetermined. V was clipped by 7 bases and J by 0 bases, with 10 bases between them. There are 13 residues in the CDR3. Germline CDR1 is MNHEY and CDR2 is SVGAGI. CDR3 nucleotides: TGTGCCAGCACCGGCCCAAGCTCCTACGAGCAGTACTTC. As protein: CASTGPSSYEQYF.

The chain is built from TRBV12-5 and TRBJ2-6, with D perhaps TRBD2 (6 bases). The CDR3 length is 16 residues. Between the trimmed V and J ends, which lost 5 bases and 0 bases, there was a span of 11 bases. CDR1 and CDR2 (germline): LGHNT, FRNRAP. This chain's CDR3 is CASGLEAGSGANVLTF. For the CDR3, the DNA is TGTGCTAGTGGTCTGGAAGCGGGCTCTGGGGCCAACGTCCTGACTTTC.

This chain joins TRBV7-8 and TRBJ2-3; 10 nucleotides match TRBD2. Trimming removed 5 bases from V and 2 bases from J; junction bases left unmatched: 7. This CDR3 spans 16 amino acids. The germline CDR1 and CDR2 sequences are SGHVS and FQNEAQ. This CDR3 is CASSTLAGGLTDTQYF. The CDR3 coding sequence is TGTGCCAGCAGCACTTTAGCGGGAGGACTCACAGATACGCAGTATTTT.

Of note for this clone: A junction boundary mismatches the germline segment, possibly from a read error. The chain joins TRBV7-9 to TRBJ2-3; the D is unclear. Germline V gene sequence: CDR1 SEHNR, CDR2 FQNEAQ (reference sequence). This CDR3 spans 15 amino acids. CDR3 DNA: TGTGTCAGCAGCTTATCTGCTACTAGCACAGATACGCAGTATTTT. This sequence encodes CVSSLSATSTDTQYF. Full variable domain (missing parts from reference TRBV7-9 and TRBJ2-3): DTGVSQNPRHKITKRGQNVTFRCDPISEHNRLYWYRQTLGQGPEFLTYFQNEAQLEKSRLLSDRFSAERPKGSFSTLEIQRTEQGDSAMYLCVSSLSATSTDTQYFGPGTRLTVL.

Comment on this clone: The junction shows a germline mismatch at one end, possibly a read error. This chain links TRBV7-7 with TRBJ2-5; 10 bases are a match to TRBD1. The CDR3 extends over 17 amino acids. In germline, CDR1 is SSHAT, CDR2 FNYEAQ (reference sequence). This CDR3 is CASSPYPPGQGIETQYF. CDR3 coding DNA: TGTGCTAGCAGCCCCTACCCCCCGGGACAGGGGATTGAGACCCAGTACTTC.

The chain combines TRBV5-4 with TRBJ1-1; TRBD1 is a possible D gene (5 bases). The germline V gene has CDR1 SGHNT and CDR2 YYREEE (reference sequence). Trimming stripped 0 bases from V and 4 bases from J, with 16 bases between. The CDR3 is 16 residues long. Here the CDR3 DNA reads TGTGCCAGCAGCTTGGCCACGACAGAATCGGGCACTGAAGCTTTCTTT. The encoded protein is CASSLATTESGTEAFF.